This T cell receptor beta chain came from a study of cytomegalovirus exposure and HLA in healthy donors. On the study more broadly: For the approximately 420 genotyped donors, 81% fell within the Caucasian-associated ancestry cluster.

As concerns this clone: Its specificity is unknown.

Germline loops: CDR1 SGHRS, CDR2 YFSETQ. This CDR3 has 18 residues. Trimming at V came to 0 bases and at J to 4 bases, leaving 9 bases not matched to a gene. Study-wide findings and caveats: According to the study, roughly 160 TCR beta chains were cytomegalovirus-associated.

Primers for the PCR totalled 60 Vbeta and 13 Jbeta. The table came from immunoSEQ multiplex PCR; TCRdb's copy has only in-frame clones and leaves some out. The table lists 150,000 to 200,000 clones, roughly two thirds of them singletons. The material sequenced was PBMCs. The clonotype was recovered from a woman in her thirties or forties in good health and CMV-seropositive. The chain has TRBV5-1 and TRBJ2-2; 10 bases line up with TRBD2. Written as DNA, the CDR3 is TGCGCCAGCAGCTTGGAGGGCCCAGCGGGGGGGCCCACCGGGGAGCTGTTTTTT. The encoded protein is CASSLEGPAGGPTGELFF.